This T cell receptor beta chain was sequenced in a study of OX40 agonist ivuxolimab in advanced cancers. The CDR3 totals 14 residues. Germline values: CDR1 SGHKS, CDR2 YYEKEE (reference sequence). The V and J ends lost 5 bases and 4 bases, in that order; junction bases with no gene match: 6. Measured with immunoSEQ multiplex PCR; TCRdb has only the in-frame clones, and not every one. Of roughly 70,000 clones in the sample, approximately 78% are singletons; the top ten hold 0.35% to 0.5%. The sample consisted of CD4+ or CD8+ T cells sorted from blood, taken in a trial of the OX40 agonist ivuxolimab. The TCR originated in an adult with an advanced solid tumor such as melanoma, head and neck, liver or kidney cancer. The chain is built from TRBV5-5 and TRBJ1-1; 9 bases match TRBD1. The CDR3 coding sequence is TGTGCCAGCAGTATTCGACAGGGGGTCACTGAAGCTTTCTTT. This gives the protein CASSIRQGVTEAFF.